The present TCR beta chain was sequenced within a study of CD8+ T cells in alopecia areata. Study context: Grafting placed skin from approximately 6-13-month-old C3H/HeJ donors with spontaneous alopecia onto approximately 6-11-week-old female C3H/HeJ mice. The study's findings and limits: Whereas mice showed it more clearly, TCR sharing across patients was murkier, possibly because of HLA. Sequencing of scalp samples also includes resident alphabeta T cells from normal skin. Elevated clonality characterized lesional scalp relative to normal scalp, particularly in alopecia totalis/universalis.

After pooling, cutaneous lymph node cells were sorted with CD4, CD8alpha, NKG2D, NKG2ACE and other markers. As the sequencing template, cDNA was produced by extracting RNA and reverse transcribing it. TCRdb keeps only in-frame clones here, not all; method: immunoSEQ multiplex PCR. The record shows around 290,000 clones for this sample, with no singletons present. Looked up from germline, CDR1 is SGHDT and CDR2 is FRDEAV. The CDR3 covers 13 residues. This clone was detected a few times. Antigen unknown. Each gene name is a mouse one. The missing CDR3 end, 4 residues past where the read stops, is filled in from the germline J gene.

This receptor was obtained from a C3H/HeJ mouse with alopecia areata. The mouse strain carries the MHC haplotype H2-k. The sequencing input was CD4+ T cells sorted from a lymph node. The rearrangement uses TRBV14 and TRBJ2-5, with 7 bases aligning to TRBD1. The sequenced part of the CDR3 DNA is TGTGCCAGCAGTTTCTCCAGGGGGGAC. Its protein product is CASSFSRGD. The CDR3 in full is CASSFSRGDTQYF.